This T cell receptor (beta chain) was sequenced during a study of shared clonotypes between healthy human individuals. Study in general: In total, the donors were two women and a few men aged 18 to 49.

Measured with immunoSEQ multiplex PCR; TCRdb has only the in-frame clones, and not every one. The table records about 380,000 clones, about 96% of them present only once. This clone was detected once. Trimming at V came to 4 bases and at J to 13 bases, leaving 12 bases not matched to a gene. The germline gives CDR1 ENHRY, CDR2 SYGVKD. The CDR3 spans 14 residues. Donors were healthy HIV-negative adults without recent acute infections or vaccinations. CD8 memory pooled CD45RO+ cells and CCR7-negative CD45RA+ TemRA cells. The rearrangement joins TRBV10-3 to TRBJ1-2; 10 nucleotides line up with TRBD1. The material sequenced was memory CD8+ T cells sorted from blood. Stated subset: CD45RO+ cells pooled with CCR7-negative TemRA cells. This clonotype was obtained from a young man in good health. The CDR3 region has the DNA TGTGCCATCAGTGGGACCGGGACAGGGGCGCCGCTCACCTTC. It is translated as CAISGTGTGAPLTF.